The TCR beta chain under discussion was sequenced for a study of lung T cells in sarcoidosis with Löfgren's syndrome. Via MiXCR, TCRdb re-called the reads, giving one row per CDR3 protein. The table records some 8,000 distinct CDR3 sequences, around a fifth of them present only once. V gave up 3 bases and J gave up 6 bases; unmatched junction bases: 4. The CDR3 length is 13 residues. The germline V gene encodes CDR1 SEHNR and CDR2 FQNEAQ (reference sequence). This sequence originates from a human donor with sarcoidosis (Löfgren's syndrome or another form), or a control subject (not recorded which). Material: CD4+ T cells from bronchoalveolar lavage fluid. V gene TRBV7-9 combines with J gene TRBJ2-7; 8 bases are shared with TRBD2. DNA of the CDR3: TGTGCCAGCAGCTTCGGGGGGGGCAGCGAGCAGTACTTC. It is translated as CASSFGGGSEQYF.